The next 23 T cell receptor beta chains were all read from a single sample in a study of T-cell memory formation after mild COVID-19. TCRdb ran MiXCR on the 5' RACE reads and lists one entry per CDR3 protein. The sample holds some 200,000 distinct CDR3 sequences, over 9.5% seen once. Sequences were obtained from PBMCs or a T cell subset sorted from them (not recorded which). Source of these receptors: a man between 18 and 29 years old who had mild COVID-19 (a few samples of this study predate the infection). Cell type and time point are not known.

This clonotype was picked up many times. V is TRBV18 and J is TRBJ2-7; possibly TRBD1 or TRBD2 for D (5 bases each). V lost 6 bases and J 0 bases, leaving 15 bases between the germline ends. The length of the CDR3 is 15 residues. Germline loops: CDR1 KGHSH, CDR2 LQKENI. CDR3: CASSRAPGSSYEQYV. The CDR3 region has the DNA TGTGCCAGCTCCCGGGCCCCAGGGAGCTCCTACGAGCAGTACGTC.

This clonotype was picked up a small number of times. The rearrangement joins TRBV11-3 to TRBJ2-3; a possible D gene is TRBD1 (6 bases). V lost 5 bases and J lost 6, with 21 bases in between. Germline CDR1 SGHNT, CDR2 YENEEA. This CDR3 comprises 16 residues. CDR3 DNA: TGTGCCAGCAGCGACAGGCGTGGGGCTGTCTCCGATACGCAGTATTTT. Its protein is CASSDRRGAVSDTQYF.

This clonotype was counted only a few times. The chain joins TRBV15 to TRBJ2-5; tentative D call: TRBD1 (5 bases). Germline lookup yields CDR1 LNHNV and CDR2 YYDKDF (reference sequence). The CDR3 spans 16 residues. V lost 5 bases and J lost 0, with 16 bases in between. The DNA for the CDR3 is TGTGCCACCAGCGAAGGGCAGGGAAGGTACCAAGAGACCCAGTACTTC. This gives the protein CATSEGQGRYQETQYF. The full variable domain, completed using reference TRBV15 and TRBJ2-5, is DAMVIQNPRYQVTQFGKPVTLSCSQTLNHNVMYWYQQKSSQAPKLLFHYYDKDFNNEADTPDNFQSRRPNTSFCFLDIRSPGLGDTAMYLCATSEGQGRYQETQYFGPGTRLLVL.

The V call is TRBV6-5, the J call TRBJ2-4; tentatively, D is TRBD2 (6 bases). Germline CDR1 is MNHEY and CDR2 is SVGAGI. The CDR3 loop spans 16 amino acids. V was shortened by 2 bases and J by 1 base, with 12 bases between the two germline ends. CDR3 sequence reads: CASSYGAGSAKNIQYF. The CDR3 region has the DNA TGTGCCAGCAGTTACGGGGCGGGGTCGGCCAAAAACATTCAGTACTTC.

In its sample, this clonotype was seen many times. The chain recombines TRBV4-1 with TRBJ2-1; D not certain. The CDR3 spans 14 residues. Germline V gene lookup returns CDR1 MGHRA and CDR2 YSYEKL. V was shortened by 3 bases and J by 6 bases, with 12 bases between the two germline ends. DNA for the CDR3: TGCGCCAGCAGCCAGGGCTCCCGAGCCAATGAGCAGTTCTTC. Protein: CASSQGSRANEQFF.

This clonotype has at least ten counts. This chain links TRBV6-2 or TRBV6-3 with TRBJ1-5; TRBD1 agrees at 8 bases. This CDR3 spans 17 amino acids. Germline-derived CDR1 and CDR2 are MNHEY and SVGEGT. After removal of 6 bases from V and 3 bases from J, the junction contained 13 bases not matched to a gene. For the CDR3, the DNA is TGTGCCAGCAGACCCAGGACAGGGAATTCATACAATCAGCCCCAGCATTTT. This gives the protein CASRPRTGNSYNQPQHF.

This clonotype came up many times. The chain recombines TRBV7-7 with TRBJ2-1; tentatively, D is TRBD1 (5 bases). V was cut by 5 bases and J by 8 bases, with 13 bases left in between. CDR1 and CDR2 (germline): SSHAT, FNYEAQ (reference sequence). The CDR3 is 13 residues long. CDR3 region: CASSASRVDEQFF. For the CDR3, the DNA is TGTGCCAGCAGCGCGAGCAGGGTTGATGAGCAGTTCTTC.

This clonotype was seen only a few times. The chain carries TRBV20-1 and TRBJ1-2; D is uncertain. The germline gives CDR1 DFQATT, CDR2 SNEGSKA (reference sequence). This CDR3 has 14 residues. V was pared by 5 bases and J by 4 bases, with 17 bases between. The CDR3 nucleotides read TGCAGTGCTCTCCATGTTTTGGGGAGCTATGGCTACACCTTC. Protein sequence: CSALHVLGSYGYTF.

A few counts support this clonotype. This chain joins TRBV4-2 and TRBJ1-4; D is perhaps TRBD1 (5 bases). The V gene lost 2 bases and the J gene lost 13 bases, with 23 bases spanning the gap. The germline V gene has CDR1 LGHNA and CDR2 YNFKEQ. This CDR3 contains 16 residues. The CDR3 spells CASSQSFGAYPLRLFF. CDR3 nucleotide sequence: TGTGCCAGCAGCCAAAGTTTTGGGGCCTACCCACTCAGACTGTTTTTT.

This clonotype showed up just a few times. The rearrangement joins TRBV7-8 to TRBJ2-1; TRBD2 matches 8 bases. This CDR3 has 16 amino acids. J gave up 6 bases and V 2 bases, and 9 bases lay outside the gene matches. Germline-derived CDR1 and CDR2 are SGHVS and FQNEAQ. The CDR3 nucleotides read TGTGCCAGCAGCTTATGGCCGGGACTAGTCTCCAATGAGCAGTTCTTC. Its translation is CASSLWPGLVSNEQFF.

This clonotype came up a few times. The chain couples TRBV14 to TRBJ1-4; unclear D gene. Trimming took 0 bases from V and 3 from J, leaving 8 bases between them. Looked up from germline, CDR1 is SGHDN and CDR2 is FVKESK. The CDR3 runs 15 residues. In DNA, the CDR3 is TGTGCCAGCAGCCAAGAATGGGCTTCTAATGAAAAACTGTTTTTT. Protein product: CASSQEWASNEKLFF.

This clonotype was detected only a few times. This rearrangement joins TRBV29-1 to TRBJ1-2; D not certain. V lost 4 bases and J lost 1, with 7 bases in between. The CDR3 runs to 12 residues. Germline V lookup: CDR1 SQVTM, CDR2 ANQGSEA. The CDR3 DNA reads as TGCAGCGTTGGGGCAGATAACTATGGCTACACCTTC. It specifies CSVGADNYGYTF.

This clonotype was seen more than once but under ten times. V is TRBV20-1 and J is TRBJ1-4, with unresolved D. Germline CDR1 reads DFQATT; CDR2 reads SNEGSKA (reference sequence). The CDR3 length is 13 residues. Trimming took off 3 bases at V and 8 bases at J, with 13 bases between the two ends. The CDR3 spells CSARDGRREKLFF. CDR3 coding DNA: TGCAGTGCTAGGGATGGACGGAGAGAAAAACTGTTTTTT.

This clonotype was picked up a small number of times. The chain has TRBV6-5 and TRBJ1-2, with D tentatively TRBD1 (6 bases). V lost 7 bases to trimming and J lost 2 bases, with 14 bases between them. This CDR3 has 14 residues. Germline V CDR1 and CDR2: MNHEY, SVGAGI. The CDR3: CASNPLDRNYGYTF. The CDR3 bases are TGTGCCAGCAACCCGCTTGACAGGAACTATGGCTACACCTTC.

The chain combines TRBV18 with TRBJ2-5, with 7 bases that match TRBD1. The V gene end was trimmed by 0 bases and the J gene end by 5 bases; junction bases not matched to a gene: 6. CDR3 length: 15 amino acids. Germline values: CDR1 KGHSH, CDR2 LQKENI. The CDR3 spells CASSPPRTGSETQYF. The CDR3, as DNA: TGTGCCAGCTCACCACCGCGGACAGGTTCGGAGACCCAGTACTTC.

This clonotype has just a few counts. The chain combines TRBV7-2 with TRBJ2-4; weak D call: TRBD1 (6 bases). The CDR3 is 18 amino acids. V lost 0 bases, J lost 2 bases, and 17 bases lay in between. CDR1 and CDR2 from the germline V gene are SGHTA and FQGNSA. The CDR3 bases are TGTGCCAGCAGCTTAGCCGGCGGACAGCTTATCCCCAAAAACATTCAGTACTTC. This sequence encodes CASSLAGGQLIPKNIQYF.

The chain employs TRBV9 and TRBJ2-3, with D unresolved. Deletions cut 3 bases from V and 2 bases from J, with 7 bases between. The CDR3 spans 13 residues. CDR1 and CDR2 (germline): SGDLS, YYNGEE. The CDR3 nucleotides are TGTGCCAGCAGCGCTATAACCACAGATACGCAGTATTTT. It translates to CASSAITTDTQYF.

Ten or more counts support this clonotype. CDR3 region: CASSFGREVQETQYF. CDR3 nucleotides: TGCGCCAGCAGTTTCGGACGGGAGGTCCAAGAGACCCAGTACTTC. V usage is TRBV4-1 and J usage is TRBJ2-5, with 7 positions matching TRBD2. The germline gives CDR1 MGHRA, CDR2 YSYEKL. Unmatched junction bases numbered 8, after V lost 6 bases and J lost 1 base. The CDR3 has 15 amino acids.

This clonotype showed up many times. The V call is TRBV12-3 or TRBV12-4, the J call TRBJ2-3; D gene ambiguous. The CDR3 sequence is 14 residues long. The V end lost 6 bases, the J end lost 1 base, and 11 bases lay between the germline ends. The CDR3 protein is CASSPGPRTDTQYF. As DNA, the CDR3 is TGTGCCAGCAGCCCCGGACCCCGCACAGATACGCAGTATTTT.

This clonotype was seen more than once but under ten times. The CDR3 reads CASSLVLTGELFF. Written as DNA, the CDR3 is TGTGCCAGCAGCTTGGTCCTGACCGGGGAGCTGTTTTTT. The chain recombines TRBV5-6 with TRBJ2-2; D not certain. The CDR3 covers 13 residues. Germline V gene data show CDR1 as SGHDT and CDR2 as YYEEEE. V lost 0 bases and J 5 bases, leaving 5 bases between the germline ends.

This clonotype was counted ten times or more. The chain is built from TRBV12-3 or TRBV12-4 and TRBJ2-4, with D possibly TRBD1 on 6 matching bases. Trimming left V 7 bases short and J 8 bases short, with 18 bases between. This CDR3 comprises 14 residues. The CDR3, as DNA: TGTGCCAGCAAATTAAGGGGGTCTGTTGACATTCAGTACTTC. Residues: CASKLRGSVDIQYF.

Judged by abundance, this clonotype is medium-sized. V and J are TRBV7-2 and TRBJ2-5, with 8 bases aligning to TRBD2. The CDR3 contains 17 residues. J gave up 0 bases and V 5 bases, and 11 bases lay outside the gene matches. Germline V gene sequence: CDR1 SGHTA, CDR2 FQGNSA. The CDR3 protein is CASSPRGGGGYQETQYF. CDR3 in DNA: TGTGCCAGCAGCCCCCGGGGAGGCGGGGGGTACCAAGAGACCCAGTACTTC.

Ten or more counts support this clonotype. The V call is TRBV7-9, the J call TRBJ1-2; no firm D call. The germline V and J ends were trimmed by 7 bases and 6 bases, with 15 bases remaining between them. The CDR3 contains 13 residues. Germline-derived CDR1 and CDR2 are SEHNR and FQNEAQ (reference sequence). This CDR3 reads CASTLRADDGYTF. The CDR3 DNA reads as TGTGCCAGCACCCTAAGGGCAGACGATGGCTACACCTTC.